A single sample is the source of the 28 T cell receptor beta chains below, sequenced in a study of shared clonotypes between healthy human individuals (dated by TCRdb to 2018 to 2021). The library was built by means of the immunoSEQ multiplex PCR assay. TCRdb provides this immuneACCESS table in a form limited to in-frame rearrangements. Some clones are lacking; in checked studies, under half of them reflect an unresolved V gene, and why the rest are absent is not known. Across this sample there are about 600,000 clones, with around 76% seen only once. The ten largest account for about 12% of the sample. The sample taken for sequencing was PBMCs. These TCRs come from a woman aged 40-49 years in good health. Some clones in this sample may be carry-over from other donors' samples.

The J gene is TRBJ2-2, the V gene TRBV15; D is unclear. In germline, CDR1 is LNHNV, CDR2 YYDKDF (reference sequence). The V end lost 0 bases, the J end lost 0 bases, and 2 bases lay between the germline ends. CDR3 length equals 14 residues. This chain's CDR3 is CATSRDANTGELFF. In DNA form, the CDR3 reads TGTGCCACCAGCAGAGACGCGAACACCGGGGAGCTGTTTTTT.

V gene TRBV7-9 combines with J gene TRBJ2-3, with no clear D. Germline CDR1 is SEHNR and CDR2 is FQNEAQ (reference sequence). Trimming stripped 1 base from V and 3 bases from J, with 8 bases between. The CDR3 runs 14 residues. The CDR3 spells CASSLVSGTDTQYF. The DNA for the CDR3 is TGTGCCAGCAGCTTAGTTTCTGGAACAGATACGCAGTATTTT.

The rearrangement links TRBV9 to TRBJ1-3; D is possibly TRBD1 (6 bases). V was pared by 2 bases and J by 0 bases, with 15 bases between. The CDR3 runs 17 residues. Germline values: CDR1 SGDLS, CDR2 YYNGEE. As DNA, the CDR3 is TGTGCCAGCAGCGTTTATTCCGACAGGCTCTCTGGAAACACCATATATTTT. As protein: CASSVYSDRLSGNTIYF. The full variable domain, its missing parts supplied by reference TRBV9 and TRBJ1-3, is DSGVTQTPKHLITATGQRVTLRCSPRSGDLSVYWYQQSLDQGLQFLIQYYNGEERAKGNILERFSAQQFPDLHSELNLSSLELGDSALYFCASSVYSDRLSGNTIYFGEGSWLTVV.

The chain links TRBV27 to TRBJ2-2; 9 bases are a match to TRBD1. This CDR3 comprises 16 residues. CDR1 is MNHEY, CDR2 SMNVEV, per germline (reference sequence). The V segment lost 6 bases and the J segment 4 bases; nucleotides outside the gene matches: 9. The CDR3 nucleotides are TGTGCCAGCAGAATTACCGGGACAGGGCTCACCGGGGAGCTGTTTTTT. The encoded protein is CASRITGTGLTGELFF.

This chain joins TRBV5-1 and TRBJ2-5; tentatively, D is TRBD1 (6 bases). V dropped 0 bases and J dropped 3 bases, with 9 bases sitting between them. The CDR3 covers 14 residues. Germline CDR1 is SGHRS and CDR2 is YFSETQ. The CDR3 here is CASSLVGTKETQYF. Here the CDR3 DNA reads TGCGCCAGCAGCTTGGTTGGGACAAAAGAGACCCAGTACTTC. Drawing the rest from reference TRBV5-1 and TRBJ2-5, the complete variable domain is KAGVTQTPRYLIKTRGQQVTLSCSPISGHRSVSWYQQTPGQGLQFLFEYFSETQRNKGNFPGRFSGRQFSNSRSEMNVSTLELGDSALYLCASSLVGTKETQYFGPGTRLLVL.

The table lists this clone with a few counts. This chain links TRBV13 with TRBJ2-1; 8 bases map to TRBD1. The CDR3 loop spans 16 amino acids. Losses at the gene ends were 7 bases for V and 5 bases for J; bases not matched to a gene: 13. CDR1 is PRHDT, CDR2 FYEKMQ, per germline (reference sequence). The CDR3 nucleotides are TGTGCCAGCACCCTTGGGGGCAGGGGGCTGCACAATGAGCAGTTCTTC. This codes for CASTLGGRGLHNEQFF.

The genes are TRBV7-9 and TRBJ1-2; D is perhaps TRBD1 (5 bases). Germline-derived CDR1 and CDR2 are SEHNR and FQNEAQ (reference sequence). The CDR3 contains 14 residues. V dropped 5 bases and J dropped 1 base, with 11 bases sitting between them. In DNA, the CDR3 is TGTGCCAGCAGCCCGACAGAGATTAACTATGGCTACACCTTC. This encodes CASSPTEINYGYTF.

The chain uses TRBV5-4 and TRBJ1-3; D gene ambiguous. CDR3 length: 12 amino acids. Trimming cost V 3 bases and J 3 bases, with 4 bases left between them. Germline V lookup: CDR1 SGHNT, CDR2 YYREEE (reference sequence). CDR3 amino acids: CASSWGGNTIYF. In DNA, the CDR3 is TGTGCCAGCAGCTGGGGTGGAAACACCATATATTTT.

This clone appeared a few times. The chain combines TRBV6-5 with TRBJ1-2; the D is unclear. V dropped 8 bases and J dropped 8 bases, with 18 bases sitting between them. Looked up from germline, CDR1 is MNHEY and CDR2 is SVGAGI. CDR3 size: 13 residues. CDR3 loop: CASGRPLSGGYTF. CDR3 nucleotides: TGTGCCAGCGGTAGACCTCTCTCGGGGGGCTACACCTTC.

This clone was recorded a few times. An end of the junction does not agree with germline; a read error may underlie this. The CDR3 region is CASREAGGYTGELFF. The CDR3 nucleotides read TGTGCCAGCAGGGAAGCGGGAGGGTACACCGGGGAGCTGTTTTTT. This chain joins TRBV6-1 and TRBJ2-2; TRBD2 matches 10 bases. Per germline, CDR1 MNHNS and CDR2 SASEGT. This CDR3 is 15 amino acids long.

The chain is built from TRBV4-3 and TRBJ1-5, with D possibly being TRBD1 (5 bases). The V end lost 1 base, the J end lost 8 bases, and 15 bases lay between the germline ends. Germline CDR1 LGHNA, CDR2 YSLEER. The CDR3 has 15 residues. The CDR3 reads CASSQGGGFGEPQHF. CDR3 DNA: TGCGCCAGCAGCCAAGGTGGGGGTTTCGGGGAGCCCCAGCATTTT.

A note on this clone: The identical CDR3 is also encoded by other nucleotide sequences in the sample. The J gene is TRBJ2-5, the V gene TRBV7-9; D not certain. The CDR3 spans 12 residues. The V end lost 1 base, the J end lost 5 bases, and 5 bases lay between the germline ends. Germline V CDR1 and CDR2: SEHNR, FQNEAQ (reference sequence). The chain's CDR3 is CASSLVRETQYF. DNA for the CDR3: TGTGCCAGCAGCTTAGTGAGGGAGACCCAGTACTTC.

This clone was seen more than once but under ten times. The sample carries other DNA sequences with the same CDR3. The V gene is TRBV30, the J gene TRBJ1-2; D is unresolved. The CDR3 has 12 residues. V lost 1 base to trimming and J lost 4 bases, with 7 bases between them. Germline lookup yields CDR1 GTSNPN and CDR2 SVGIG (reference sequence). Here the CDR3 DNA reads TGTGCCTGGAGTGAAGGAAGCTATGGCTACACCTTC. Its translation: CAWSEGSYGYTF.

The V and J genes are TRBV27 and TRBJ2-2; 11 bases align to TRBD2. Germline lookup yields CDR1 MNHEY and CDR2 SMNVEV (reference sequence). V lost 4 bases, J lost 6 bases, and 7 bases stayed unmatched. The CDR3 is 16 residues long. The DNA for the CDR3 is TGTGCCAGCAGTTCCCCCCGGACTAGCGGGTCCGGGGAGCTGTTTTTT. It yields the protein CASSSPRTSGSGELFF.

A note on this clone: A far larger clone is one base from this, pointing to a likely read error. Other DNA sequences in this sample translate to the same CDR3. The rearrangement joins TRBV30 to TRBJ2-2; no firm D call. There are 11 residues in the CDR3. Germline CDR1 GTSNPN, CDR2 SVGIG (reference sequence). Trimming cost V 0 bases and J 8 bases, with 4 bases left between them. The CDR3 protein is CAWSVGGELFF. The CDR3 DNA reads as TGTGCCTGGAGTGTAGGAGGGGAGCTGTTTTTT.

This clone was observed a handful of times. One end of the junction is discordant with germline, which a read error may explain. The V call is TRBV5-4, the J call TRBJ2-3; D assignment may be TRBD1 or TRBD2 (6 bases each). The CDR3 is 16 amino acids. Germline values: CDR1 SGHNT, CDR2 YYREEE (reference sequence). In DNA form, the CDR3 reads TGCGCCAGCAGCCAAGATGGGGGGCTGAGGACAGATACGCAGTATTTT. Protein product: CASSQDGGLRTDTQYF.

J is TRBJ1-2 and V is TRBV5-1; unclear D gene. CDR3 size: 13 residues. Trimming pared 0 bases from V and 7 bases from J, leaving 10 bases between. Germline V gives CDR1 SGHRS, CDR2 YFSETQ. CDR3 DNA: TGCGCCAGCAGCTTGGTTGGCACCTCTGGCTACACCTTC. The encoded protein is CASSLVGTSGYTF. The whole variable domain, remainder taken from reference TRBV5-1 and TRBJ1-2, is KAGVTQTPRYLIKTRGQQVTLSCSPISGHRSVSWYQQTPGQGLQFLFEYFSETQRNKGNFPGRFSGRQFSNSRSEMNVSTLELGDSALYLCASSLVGTSGYTFGSGTRLTVV.

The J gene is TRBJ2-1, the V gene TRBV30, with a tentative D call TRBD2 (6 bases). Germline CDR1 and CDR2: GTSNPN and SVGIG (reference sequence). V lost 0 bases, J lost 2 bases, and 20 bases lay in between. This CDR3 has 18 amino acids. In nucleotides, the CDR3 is TGTGCCTGGAGTGTACGTCGGGGGTCGGCGGAGGCCTACAATGAGCAGTTCTTC. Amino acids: CAWSVRRGSAEAYNEQFF.

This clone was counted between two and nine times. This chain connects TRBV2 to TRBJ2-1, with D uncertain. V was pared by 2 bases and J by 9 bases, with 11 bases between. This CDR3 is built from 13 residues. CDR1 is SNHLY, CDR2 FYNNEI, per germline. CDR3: CASSELKVSEQFF. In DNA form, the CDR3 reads TGTGCCAGCAGTGAACTTAAGGTCAGTGAGCAGTTCTTC.

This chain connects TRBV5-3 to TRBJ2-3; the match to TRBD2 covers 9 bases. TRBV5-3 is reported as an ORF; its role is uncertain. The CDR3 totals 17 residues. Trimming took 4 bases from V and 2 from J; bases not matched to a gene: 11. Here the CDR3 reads CARSLRLAEEHTDTQYF. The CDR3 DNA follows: TGTGCCAGAAGCCTCAGACTAGCGGAAGAGCACACAGATACGCAGTATTTT.

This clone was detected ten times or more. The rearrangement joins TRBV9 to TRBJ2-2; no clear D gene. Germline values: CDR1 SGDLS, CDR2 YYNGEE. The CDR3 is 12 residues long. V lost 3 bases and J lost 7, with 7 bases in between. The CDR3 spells CASSGRIGELFF. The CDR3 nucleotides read TGTGCCAGCAGCGGACGTATCGGGGAGCTGTTTTTT.

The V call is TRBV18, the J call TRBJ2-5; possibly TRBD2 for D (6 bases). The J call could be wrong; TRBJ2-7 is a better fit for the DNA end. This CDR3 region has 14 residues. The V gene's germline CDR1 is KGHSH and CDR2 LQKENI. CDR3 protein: CASSPRGRFYEQYF. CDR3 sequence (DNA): TGTGCCAGCTCACCACGAGGGAGGTTCTACGAGCAGTACTTC.

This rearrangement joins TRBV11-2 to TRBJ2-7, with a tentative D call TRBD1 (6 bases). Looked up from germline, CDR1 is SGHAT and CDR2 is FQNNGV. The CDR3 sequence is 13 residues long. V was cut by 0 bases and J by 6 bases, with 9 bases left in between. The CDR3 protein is CASSLEVGGEQYF. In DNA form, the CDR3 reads TGTGCCAGCAGCTTAGAAGTAGGGGGCGAGCAGTACTTC.

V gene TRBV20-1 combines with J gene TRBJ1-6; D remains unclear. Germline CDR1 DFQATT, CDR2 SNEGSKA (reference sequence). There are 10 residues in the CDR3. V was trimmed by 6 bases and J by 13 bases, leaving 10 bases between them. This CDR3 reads CSAGRTPLHF. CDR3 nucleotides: TGCAGTGCCGGAAGAACTCCCCTCCACTTT.

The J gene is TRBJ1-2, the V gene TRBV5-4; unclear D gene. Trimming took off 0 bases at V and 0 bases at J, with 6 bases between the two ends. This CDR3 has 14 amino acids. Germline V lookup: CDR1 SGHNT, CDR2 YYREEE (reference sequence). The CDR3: CASSLESPNYGYTF. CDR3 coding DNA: TGTGCCAGCAGCTTGGAGTCACCTAACTATGGCTACACCTTC. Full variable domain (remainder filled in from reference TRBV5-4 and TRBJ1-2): ETGVTQSPTHLIKTRGQQVTLRCSSQSGHNTVSWYQQALGQGPQFIFQYYREEENGRGNFPPRFSGLQFPNYSSELNVNALELDDSALYLCASSLESPNYGYTFGSGTRLTVV.

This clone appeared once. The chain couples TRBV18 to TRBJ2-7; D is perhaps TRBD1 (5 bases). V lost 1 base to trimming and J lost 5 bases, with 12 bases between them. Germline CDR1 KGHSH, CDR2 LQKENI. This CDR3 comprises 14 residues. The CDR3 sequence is CASSPQGSIHEQYF. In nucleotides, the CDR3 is TGTGCCAGCTCACCACAGGGGTCCATCCACGAGCAGTACTTC.

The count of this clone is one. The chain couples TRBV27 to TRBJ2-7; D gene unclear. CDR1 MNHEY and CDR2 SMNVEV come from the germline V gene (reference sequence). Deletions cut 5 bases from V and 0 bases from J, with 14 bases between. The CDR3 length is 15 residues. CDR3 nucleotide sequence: TGTGCCAGCAGTCCCCTCCAACGAAACTCCTACGAGCAGTACTTC. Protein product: CASSPLQRNSYEQYF.

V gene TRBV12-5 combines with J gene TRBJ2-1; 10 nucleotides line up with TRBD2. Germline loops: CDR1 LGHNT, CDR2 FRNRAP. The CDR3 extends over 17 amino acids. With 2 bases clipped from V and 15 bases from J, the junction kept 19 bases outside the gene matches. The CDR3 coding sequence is TGTGCTAGTGGTTTGACCACTCAGCCGAGACTAGCGGGTGGGGGGTTCTTC. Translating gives CASGLTTQPRLAGGGFF. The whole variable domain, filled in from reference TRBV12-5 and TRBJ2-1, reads DARVTQTPRHKVTEMGQEVTMRCQPILGHNTVFWYRQTMMQGLELLAYFRNRAPLDDSGMPKDRFSAEMPDATLATLKIQPSEPRDSAVYFCASGLTTQPRLAGGGFFGPGTRLTVL.